The source of this T cell receptor (beta chain) is a study of memory CD4+ T cells and cytomegalovirus serostatus. Study context: This sample comes from healthy Belgian adults, roughly 9 CMV seropositive, about 25 seronegative.

Single viable CD3+CD4+CD8-CD45RO+ cells were sorted as the memory CD4+ T cells. After thawing, CD4+ T cells were positively selected. The V end lost 5 bases, the J end lost 7 bases, and 8 bases lay between the germline ends. From germline, CDR1 is GTSNPN and CDR2 SVGIG (reference sequence). This CDR3 spans 11 amino acids. The assay was immunoSEQ multiplex PCR, and TCRdb's table has in-frame clones only and misses some. This sample has more than 50,000 clones, with 78% found just once. The sequencing sample was made of memory CD4+ T cells from blood. V usage is TRBV30 and J usage is TRBJ1-4; D is unclear. The TCR originated in an adult in good health and CMV-seronegative. CDR3 nucleotides: TGTGCCTGGGGACGGAGTGAAAAACTGTTTTTT. Translation gives CAWGRSEKLFF.